These 17 T cell receptor beta chains share one sample of origin, sequenced in a study of T-cell memory formation after mild COVID-19. TCRdb re-derived calls from the 5' RACE reads in MiXCR, one entry per CDR3 protein. The data contain under 600,000 distinct CDR3 sequences, less than 25% of them singletons. Sample: PBMCs or a T cell subset sorted from them (not recorded which). The receptor set was obtained from an adult woman who had mild COVID-19 (a few samples of this study predate the infection). Cell type and time point are not known.

This clonotype was detected a few times. The chain combines TRBV6-6 with TRBJ1-2, with D tentatively TRBD1 (5 bases). Deletions cut 6 bases from V and 8 bases from J, with 16 bases between. CDR1 and CDR2 (germline): MNHNY, SVGAGI (reference sequence). This CDR3 is built from 13 residues. The CDR3 bases are TGTGCCAGCAGCTTGATAGGGGCTGGCGGCTACACCTTC. This sequence encodes CASSLIGAGGYTF.

This clonotype was counted only a few times. The chain carries TRBV7-9 and TRBJ1-5, with D maybe TRBD1 (5 bases). Trimming removed 4 bases from V and 6 bases from J, with 10 bases in between. Germline values: CDR1 SEHNR, CDR2 FQNEAQ (reference sequence). The CDR3 spans 13 residues. CDR3 amino acids: CASSSVQGQPQHF. Written as DNA, the CDR3 is TGTGCCAGCAGCTCGGTCCAGGGTCAGCCCCAGCATTTT.

This clonotype was observed a handful of times. The genes are TRBV5-1 and TRBJ2-2, with 13 bases fitting TRBD2. Germline-derived CDR1 and CDR2 are SGHRS and YFSETQ. The CDR3 has 18 residues. Germline trimming cut 5 bases from V and 4 bases from J; bases unmatched to any gene: 11. The CDR3 reads CASRPGTSGMMGTGELFF. As DNA, the CDR3 is TGCGCCAGCAGACCCGGGACTAGCGGGATGATGGGCACCGGGGAGCTGTTTTTT.

The chain joins TRBV9 to TRBJ2-3; the D gene is possibly TRBD1 (6 bases). The CDR3 runs to 15 residues. Germline V gives CDR1 SGDLS, CDR2 YYNGEE. Trimming removed 4 bases from V and 2 bases from J, with 14 bases in between. This CDR3 reads CASSRSGHPTDTQYF. The CDR3 nucleotides read TGTGCCAGCAGCCGGTCGGGACATCCCACAGATACGCAGTATTTT.

A few counts support this clonotype. The chain has TRBV4-1 and TRBJ2-5, with TRBD1 identical over 9 bases. Germline V gives CDR1 MGHRA, CDR2 YSYEKL. The CDR3 totals 16 residues. After removal of 0 bases from V and 3 bases from J, the junction contained 5 bases not matched to a gene. CDR3 residues: CASSQDMTGGEETQYF. DNA of the CDR3: TGCGCCAGCAGCCAAGATATGACAGGGGGTGAAGAGACCCAGTACTTC.

This sequence joins TRBV15 and TRBJ1-4; D not certain. Deletions cut 1 base from V and 6 bases from J, with 12 bases between. From germline, CDR1 is LNHNV and CDR2 YYDKDF (reference sequence). This CDR3 is 15 amino acids long. CDR3 region: CATSRVGRKDEKLFF. The DNA for the CDR3 is TGTGCCACCAGCAGAGTGGGCAGAAAGGATGAAAAACTGTTTTTT. The entire variable domain, with the rest obtained from reference TRBV15 and TRBJ1-4, is as follows: DAMVIQNPRYQVTQFGKPVTLSCSQTLNHNVMYWYQQKSSQAPKLLFHYYDKDFNNEADTPDNFQSRRPNTSFCFLDIRSPGLGDTAMYLCATSRVGRKDEKLFFGSGTQLSVL.

The chain has TRBV7-9 and TRBJ1-2; D unresolved. V gave up 4 bases and J gave up 2 bases, with 14 bases separating them. The CDR3 is 15 amino acids. Germline loops: CDR1 SEHNR, CDR2 FQNEAQ (reference sequence). In nucleotides, the CDR3 is TGTGCCAGCAGCTCCCCACGGACCCTGAACTATGGCTACACCTTC. Translated, it gives CASSSPRTLNYGYTF.

This clonotype was seen more than once but under ten times. The V call is TRBV7-2, the J call TRBJ2-3, with 9 bases matching TRBD2. The CDR3 has 19 residues. With V trimmed by 5 bases and J by 3 bases, 18 bases remained unmatched. Germline assignment: CDR1 SGHTA and CDR2 FQGNSA. CDR3 loop: CASSPTAVRGGEATDTQYF. DNA for the CDR3: TGTGCCAGCAGCCCTACGGCGGTGCGGGGGGGCGAAGCGACAGATACGCAGTATTTT.

This chain joins TRBV7-8 and TRBJ2-1, with TRBD2 matching 9 bases. J gave up 6 bases and V 6 bases, and 9 bases lay outside the gene matches. The germline V gene has CDR1 SGHVS and CDR2 FQNEAQ. This CDR3 comprises 15 residues. The CDR3 DNA is TGTGCCAGCAGGCCTGCCGGGACTAGCACCAATGAGCAGTTCTTC. Translation: CASRPAGTSTNEQFF.

The gene calls are TRBV6-2 or TRBV6-3 and TRBJ2-2; 12 bases align to TRBD2. The J segment lost 8 bases and the V segment lost 6 bases, leaving 7 bases of the junction unmatched. Germline CDR1 is MNHEY and CDR2 is SVGEGT. The CDR3 runs 15 residues. CDR3 region: CASRLAGGVAGELFF. The CDR3 DNA reads as TGTGCCAGCAGACTAGCGGGAGGAGTTGCGGGGGAGCTGTTTTTT.

This clonotype was recorded many times. The rearrangement links TRBV10-3 to TRBJ2-3; D is perhaps TRBD1 or TRBD2 (5 bases each). Deletions cut 3 bases from V and 3 bases from J, with 13 bases between. The CDR3 spans 15 residues. Germline V gene data show CDR1 as ENHRY and CDR2 as SYGVKD. CDR3 sequence reads: CAISERGVGTDTQYF. Written as DNA, the CDR3 is TGTGCCATCAGTGAAAGGGGAGTCGGGACAGATACGCAGTATTTT.

The V and J genes are TRBV19 and TRBJ1-1; possible D gene TRBD1, 6 bases. The V end was cut by 10 bases, the J end by 0 bases, with 15 bases between. Germline V gene sequence: CDR1 LNHDA, CDR2 SQIVND (reference sequence). The CDR3 is 14 residues long. CDR3 sequence reads: CATGAPLMNTEAFF. CDR3 sequence (DNA): TGTGCCACGGGGGCCCCTCTGATGAACACTGAAGCTTTCTTT.

The chain recombines TRBV12-3 or TRBV12-4 with TRBJ1-6; a possible D gene is TRBD1 (5 bases). The ends were cut back, 3 bases at V and 17 bases at J, with 17 bases in the middle. The length of the CDR3 is 13 residues. The CDR3 nucleotides read TGTGCCAGCAGTTTGTTGGTGGGGGACCTGGTCCACTTT. This codes for CASSLLVGDLVHF.

A few counts support this clonotype. This chain connects TRBV7-8 to TRBJ2-2, with D possibly matching TRBD2 (7 bases). CDR1 SGHVS and CDR2 FQNEAQ come from the germline V gene. The CDR3 totals 16 residues. V lost 0 bases, J lost 3 bases, and 11 bases lay in between. In DNA, the CDR3 is TGTGCCAGCAGCTTAGCGGGGGGGCAAGACACCGGGGAGCTGTTTTTT. Protein product: CASSLAGGQDTGELFF. Full variable domain (remainder filled in from reference TRBV7-8 and TRBJ2-2): GAGVSQSPRYKVAKRGQDVALRCDPISGHVSLFWYQQALGQGPEFLTYFQNEAQLDKSGLPSDRFFAERPEGSVSTLKIQRTQQEDSAVYLCASSLAGGQDTGELFFGEGSRLTVL.

The rearrangement uses TRBV5-1 and TRBJ1-1; D gene ambiguous. Per germline, CDR1 SGHRS and CDR2 YFSETQ. Trimming removed 0 bases from V and 1 base from J, with 10 bases in between. The CDR3 contains 15 residues. The CDR3 DNA reads as TGCGCCAGCAGCTTGGCCACACAGTCGAACACTGAAGCTTTCTTT. This gives the protein CASSLATQSNTEAFF.

In nucleotides, the CDR3 is TGCAGCGTTCTCCTAACTCAGTCAGGGATTAACTATGGCTACACCTTC. Residues: CSVLLTQSGINYGYTF. The chain uses TRBV29-1 and TRBJ1-2, with D perhaps TRBD1 (5 bases). Trimming removed 5 bases at V and 1 base at J, with 20 bases between. CDR3 length equals 16 residues. From germline, CDR1 is SQVTM and CDR2 ANQGSEA.

The chain couples TRBV24-1 to TRBJ1-2; D is undetermined. The V end was cut by 4 bases, the J end by 7 bases, with 15 bases between. This CDR3 contains 14 residues. CDR1 is KGHDR, CDR2 SFDVKD, per germline. CDR3 region: CATSDVPARSGYTF. In nucleotides, the CDR3 is TGTGCCACCAGTGACGTACCGGCGCGATCTGGCTACACCTTC.